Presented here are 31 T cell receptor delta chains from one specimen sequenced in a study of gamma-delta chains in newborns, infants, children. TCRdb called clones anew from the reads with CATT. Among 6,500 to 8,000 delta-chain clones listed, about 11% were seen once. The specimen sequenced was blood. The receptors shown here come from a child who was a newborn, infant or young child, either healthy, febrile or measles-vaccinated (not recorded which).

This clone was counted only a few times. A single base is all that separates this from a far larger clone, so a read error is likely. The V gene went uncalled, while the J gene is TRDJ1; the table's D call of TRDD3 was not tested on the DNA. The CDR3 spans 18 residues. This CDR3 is CACESLSTGGFRSDKLIF. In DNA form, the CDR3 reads TGTGCCTGTGAGTCTCTTAGTACTGGTGGATTCCGTTCCGATAAACTCATCTTT.

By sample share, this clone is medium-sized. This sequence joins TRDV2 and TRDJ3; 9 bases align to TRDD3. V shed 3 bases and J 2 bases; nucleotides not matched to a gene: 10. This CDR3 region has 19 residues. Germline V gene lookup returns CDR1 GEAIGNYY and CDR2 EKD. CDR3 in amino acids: CACDLVLGDLTWDTRQMFF. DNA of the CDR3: TGTGCCTGTGACCTTGTACTGGGGGACCTAACCTGGGACACCCGACAGATGTTTTTC.

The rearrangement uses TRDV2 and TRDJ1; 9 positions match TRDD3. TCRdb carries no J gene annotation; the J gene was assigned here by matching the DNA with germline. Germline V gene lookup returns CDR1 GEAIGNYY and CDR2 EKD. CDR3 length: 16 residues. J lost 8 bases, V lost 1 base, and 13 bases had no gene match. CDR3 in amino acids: CACDTAGTGDTKKLIF. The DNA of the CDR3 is TGTGCCTGTGACACGGCGGGCACTGGGGATACGAAGAAACTCATCTTT.

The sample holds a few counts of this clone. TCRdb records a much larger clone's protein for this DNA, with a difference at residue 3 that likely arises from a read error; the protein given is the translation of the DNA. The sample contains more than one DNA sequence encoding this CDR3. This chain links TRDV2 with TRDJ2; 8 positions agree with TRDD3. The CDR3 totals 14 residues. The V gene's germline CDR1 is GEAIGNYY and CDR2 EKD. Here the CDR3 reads CAYDTWGMTAQLFF. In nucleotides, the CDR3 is TGCGCCTATGACACCTGGGGGATGACAGCACAACTCTTCTTT.

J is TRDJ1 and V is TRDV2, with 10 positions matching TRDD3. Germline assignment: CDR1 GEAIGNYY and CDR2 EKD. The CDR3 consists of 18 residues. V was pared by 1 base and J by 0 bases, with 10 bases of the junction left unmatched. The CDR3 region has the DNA TGTGCCTGTGACACAGTCCTGGGGGATATTGGGAACACCGATAAACTCATCTTT. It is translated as CACDTVLGDIGNTDKLIF.

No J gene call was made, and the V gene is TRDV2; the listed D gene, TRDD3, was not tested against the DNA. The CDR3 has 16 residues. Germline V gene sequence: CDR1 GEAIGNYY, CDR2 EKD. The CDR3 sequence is CAWDTVGGGYADKIIF. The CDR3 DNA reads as TGTGCCTGGGACACCGTCGGTGGGGGATACGCGGATAAAATCATCTTT.

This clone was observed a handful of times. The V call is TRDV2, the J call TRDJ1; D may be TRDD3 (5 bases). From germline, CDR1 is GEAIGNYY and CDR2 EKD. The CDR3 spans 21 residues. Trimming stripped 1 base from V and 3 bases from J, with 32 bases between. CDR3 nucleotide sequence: TGTGCCTGTGACACATTAGCCCAATATCGGGGGGCCCAAGCAAAGGCCGATAAACTCATCTTT. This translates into CACDTLAQYRGAQAKADKLIF.

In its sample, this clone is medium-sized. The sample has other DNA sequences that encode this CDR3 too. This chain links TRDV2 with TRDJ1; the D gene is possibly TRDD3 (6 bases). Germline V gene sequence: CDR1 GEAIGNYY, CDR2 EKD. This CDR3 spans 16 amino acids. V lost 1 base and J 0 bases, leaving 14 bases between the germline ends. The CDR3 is CACDTMGLGNTDKLIF. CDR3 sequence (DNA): TGTGCCTGTGACACAATGGGACTGGGTAACACCGATAAACTCATCTTT.

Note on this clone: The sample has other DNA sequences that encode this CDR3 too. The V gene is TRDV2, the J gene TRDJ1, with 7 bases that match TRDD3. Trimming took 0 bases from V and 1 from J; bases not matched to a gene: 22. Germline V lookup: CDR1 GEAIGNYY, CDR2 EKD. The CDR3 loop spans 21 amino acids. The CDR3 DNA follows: TGTGCCTGTGACACCGTGGGACTTCCCCCGGGGATAAAGGTGTCCACCGATAAACTCATCTTT. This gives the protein CACDTVGLPPGIKVSTDKLIF.

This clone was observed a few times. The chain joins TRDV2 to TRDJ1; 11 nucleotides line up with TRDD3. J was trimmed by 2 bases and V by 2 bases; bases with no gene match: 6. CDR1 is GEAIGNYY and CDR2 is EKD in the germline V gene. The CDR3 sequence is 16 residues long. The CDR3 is CACDILGDRVTDKLIF. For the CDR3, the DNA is TGTGCCTGTGACATACTGGGGGATAGAGTTACCGATAAACTCATCTTT.

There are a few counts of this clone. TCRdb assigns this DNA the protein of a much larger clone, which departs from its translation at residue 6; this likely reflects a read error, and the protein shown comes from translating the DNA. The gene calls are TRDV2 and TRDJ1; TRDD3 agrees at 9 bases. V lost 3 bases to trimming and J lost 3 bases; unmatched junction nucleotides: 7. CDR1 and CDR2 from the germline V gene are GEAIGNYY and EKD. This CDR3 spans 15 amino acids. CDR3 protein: CACDLRGDTSDKLIF. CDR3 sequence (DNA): TGTGCCTGTGACCTACGGGGGGATACTTCCGATAAACTCATCTTT.

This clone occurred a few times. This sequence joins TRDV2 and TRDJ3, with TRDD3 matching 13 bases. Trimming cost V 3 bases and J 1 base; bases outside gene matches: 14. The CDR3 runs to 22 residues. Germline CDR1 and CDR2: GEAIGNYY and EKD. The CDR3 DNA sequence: TGTGCCTGTGACCCACCCCCTACTGGGGGATACGCAGCTTCCTGGGACACCCGACAGATGTTTTTC. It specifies CACDPPPTGGYAASWDTRQMFF.

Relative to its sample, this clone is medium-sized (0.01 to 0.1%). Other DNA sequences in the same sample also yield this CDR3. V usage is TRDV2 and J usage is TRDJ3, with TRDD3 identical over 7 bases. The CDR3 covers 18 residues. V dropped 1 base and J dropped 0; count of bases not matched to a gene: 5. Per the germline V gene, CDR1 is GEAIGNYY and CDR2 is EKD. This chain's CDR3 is CACDTLGGSSWDTRQMFF. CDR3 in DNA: TGTGCCTGTGACACTCTGGGGGGTAGCTCCTGGGACACCCGACAGATGTTTTTC.

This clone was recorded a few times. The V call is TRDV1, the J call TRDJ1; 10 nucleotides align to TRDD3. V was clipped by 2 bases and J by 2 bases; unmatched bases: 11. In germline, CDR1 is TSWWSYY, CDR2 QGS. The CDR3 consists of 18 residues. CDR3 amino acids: CALGEVWDPLGDTDKLIF. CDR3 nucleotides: TGTGCTCTTGGGGAAGTTTGGGACCCACTGGGGGATACCGATAAACTCATCTTT.

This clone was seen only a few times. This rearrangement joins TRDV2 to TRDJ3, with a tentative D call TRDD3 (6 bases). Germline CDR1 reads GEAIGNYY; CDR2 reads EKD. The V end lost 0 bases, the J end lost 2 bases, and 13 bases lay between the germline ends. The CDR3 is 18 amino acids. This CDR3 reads CACDTAGIPPWDTRQMFF. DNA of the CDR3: TGTGCCTGTGACACCGCGGGGATTCCCCCCTGGGACACCCGACAGATGTTTTTC.

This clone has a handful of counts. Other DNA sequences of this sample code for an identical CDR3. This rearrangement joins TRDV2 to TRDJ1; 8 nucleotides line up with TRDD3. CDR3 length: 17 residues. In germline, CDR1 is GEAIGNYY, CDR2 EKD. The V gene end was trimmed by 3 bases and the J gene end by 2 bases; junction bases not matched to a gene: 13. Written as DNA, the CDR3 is TGTGCCTGTGACGCTCTACTGGGGGGTTTGTTTACCGATAAACTCATCTTT. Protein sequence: CACDALLGGLFTDKLIF.

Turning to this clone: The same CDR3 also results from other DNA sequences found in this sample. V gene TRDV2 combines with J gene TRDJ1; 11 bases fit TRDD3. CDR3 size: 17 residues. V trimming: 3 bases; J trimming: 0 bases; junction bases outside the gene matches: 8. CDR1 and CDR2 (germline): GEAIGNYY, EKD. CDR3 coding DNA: TGTGCCTGTGACGCCTTACTGGGGGATAAGTACACCGATAAACTCATCTTT. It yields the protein CACDALLGDKYTDKLIF.

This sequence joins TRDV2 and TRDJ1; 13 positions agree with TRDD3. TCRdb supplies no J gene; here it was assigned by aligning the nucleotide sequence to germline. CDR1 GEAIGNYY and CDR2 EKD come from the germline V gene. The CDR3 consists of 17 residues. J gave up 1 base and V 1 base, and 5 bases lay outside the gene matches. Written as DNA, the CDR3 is TGTGCCTGTGACACACTTACTGGGGGATACGGCACCGATAAACTCATCTTT. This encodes CACDTLTGGYGTDKLIF.

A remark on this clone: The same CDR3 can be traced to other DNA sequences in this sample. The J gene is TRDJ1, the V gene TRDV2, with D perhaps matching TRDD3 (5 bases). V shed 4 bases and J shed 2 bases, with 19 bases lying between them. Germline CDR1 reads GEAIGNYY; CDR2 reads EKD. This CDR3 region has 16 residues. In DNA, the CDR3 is TGTGCCTGTGAAGGATTGCTGGGATTTGGAACCGATAAACTCATCTTT. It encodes CACEGLLGFGTDKLIF.

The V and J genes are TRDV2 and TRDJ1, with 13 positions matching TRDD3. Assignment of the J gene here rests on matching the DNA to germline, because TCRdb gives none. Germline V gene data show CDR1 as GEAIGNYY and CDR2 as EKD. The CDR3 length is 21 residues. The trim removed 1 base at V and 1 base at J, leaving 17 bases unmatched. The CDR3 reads CACDTTGGYGSNRRSTDKLIF. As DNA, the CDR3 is TGTGCCTGTGACACAACTGGGGGATACGGGAGTAATAGAAGAAGCACCGATAAACTCATCTTT.

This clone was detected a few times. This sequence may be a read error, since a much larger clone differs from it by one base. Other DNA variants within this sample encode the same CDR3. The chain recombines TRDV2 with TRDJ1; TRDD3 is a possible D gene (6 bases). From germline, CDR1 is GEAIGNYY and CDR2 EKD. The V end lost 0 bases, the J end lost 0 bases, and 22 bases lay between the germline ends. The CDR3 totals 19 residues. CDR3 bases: TGTGCCTGTGACACCGTGGGGGGCCACCGCCAGAGGGACACCGATAAACTCATCTTT. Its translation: CACDTVGGHRQRDTDKLIF.

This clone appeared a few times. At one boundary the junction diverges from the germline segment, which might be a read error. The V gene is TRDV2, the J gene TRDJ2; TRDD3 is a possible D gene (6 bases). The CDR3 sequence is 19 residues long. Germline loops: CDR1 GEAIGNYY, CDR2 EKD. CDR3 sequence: CACDPLLLGDTLVTAQLFF. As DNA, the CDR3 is TGTGCCTGTGACCCCCTCTTACTGGGTGATACGCTAGTGACAGCGCAACTCTTCTTT.

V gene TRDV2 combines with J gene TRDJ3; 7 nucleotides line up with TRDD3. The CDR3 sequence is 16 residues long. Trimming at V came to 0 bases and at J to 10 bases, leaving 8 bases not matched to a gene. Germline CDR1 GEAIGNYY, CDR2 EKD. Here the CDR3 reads CACDTVGDSRTRQMFF. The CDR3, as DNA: TGTGCCTGTGACACCGTGGGGGACAGTCGGACCCGACAGATGTTTTTC.

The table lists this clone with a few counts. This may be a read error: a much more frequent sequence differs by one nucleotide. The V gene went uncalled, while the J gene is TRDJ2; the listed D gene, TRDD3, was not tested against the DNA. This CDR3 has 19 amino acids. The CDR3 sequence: CACDPLVLGDTRMTAQLFF. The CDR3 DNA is TGTGCCTGTGACCCCCTCGTACTGGGTGATACGCGAATGACAGCACAACTCTTCTTT.

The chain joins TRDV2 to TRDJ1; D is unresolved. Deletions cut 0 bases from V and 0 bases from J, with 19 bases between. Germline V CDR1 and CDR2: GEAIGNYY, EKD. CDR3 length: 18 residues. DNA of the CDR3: TGTGCCTGTGACACCGTCGGGTCCCAAGGGCAGTACACCGATAAACTCATCTTT. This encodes CACDTVGSQGQYTDKLIF.

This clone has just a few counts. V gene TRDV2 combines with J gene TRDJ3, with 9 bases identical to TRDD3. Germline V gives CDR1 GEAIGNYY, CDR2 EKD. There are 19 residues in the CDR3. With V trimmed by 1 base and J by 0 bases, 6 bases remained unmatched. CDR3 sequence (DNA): TGTGCCTGTGACACACTGGGGGACTCCAGCTCCTGGGACACCCGACAGATGTTTTTC. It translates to CACDTLGDSSSWDTRQMFF.

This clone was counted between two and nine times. CDR3 sequence reads: CACEQLTGGYKGGIDKLIF. The CDR3 DNA is TGTGCCTGTGAACAACTTACCGGGGGATACAAGGGTGGAATCGATAAACTCATCTTT. The gene calls are TRDV2 and TRDJ1; 9 bases map to TRDD3. Germline lookup yields CDR1 GEAIGNYY and CDR2 EKD. Germline trimming cut 4 bases from V and 4 bases from J; bases unmatched to any gene: 21. The CDR3 is 19 residues long.

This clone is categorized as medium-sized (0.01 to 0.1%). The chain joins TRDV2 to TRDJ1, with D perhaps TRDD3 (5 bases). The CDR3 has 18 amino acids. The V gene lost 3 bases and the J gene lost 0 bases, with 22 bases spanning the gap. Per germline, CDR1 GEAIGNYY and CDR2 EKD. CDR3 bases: TGTGCCTGTGACCCCATTAGTCGCGGGATGGGGTACACCGATAAACTCATCTTT. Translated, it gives CACDPISRGMGYTDKLIF.

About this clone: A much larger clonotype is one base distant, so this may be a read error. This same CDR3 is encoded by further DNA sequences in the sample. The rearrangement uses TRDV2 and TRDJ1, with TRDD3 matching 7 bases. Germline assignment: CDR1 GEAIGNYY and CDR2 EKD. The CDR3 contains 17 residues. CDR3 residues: CACDTLGENTDTDKLIF. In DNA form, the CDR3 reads TGCGCCTGTGACACATTGGGGGAGAATACAGACACCGATAAACTCATCTTT.

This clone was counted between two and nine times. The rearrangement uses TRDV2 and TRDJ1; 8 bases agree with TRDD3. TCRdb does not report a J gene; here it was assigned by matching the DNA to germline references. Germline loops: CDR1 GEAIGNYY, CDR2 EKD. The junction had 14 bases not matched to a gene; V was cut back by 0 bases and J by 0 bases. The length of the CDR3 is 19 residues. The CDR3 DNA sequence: TGTGCCTGTGACACCGTGGGGAACTCTGGGGGACCTTACACCGATAAACTCATCTTT. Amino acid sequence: CACDTVGNSGGPYTDKLIF.

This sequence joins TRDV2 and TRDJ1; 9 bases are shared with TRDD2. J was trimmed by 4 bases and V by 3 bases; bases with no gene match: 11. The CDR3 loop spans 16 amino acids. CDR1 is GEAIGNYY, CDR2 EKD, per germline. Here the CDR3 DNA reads TGTGCCTGTGACCCCCTTCCTACGAGGGGAGGCGATAAACTCATCTTT. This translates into CACDPLPTRGGDKLIF.